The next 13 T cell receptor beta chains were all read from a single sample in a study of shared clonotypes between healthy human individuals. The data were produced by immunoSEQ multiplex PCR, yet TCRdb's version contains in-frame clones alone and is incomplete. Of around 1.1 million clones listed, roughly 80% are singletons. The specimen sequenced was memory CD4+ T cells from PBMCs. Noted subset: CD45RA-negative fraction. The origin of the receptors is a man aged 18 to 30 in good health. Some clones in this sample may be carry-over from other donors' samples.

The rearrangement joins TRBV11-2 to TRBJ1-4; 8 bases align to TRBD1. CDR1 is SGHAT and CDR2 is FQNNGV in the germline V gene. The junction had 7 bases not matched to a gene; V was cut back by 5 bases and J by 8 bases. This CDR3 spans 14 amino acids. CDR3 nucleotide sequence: TGTGCCAGCAGCCCCGACAGGGGAAGAGAAAAACTGTTTTTT. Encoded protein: CASSPDRGREKLFF.

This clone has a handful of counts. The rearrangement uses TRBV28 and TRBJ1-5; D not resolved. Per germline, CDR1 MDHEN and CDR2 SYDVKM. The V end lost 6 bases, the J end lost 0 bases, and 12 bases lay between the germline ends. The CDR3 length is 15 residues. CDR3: CASRSGKYSNQPQHF. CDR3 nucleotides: TGTGCCAGCAGGTCAGGAAAGTATAGCAATCAGCCCCAGCATTTT. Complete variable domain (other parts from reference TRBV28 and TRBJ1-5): DVKVTQSSRYLVKRTGEKVFLECVQDMDHENMFWYRQDPGLGLRLIYFSYDVKMKEKGDIPEGYSVSREKKERFSLILESASTNQTSMYLCASRSGKYSNQPQHFGDGTRLSIL.

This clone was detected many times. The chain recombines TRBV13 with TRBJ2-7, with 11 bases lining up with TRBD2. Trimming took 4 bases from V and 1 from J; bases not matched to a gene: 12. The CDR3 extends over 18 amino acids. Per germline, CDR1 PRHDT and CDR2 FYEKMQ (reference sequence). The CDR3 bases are TGTGCCAGCAGCTCAACCCGCAGGGGGACTAGCGGATCCTACGAGCAGTACTTC. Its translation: CASSSTRRGTSGSYEQYF.

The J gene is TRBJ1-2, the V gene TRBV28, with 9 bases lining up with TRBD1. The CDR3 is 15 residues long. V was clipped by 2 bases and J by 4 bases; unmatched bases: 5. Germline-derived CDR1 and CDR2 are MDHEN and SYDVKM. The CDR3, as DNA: TGTGCCAGCAGTTTAGGACAGGGGAAGGCCTATGGCTACACCTTC. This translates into CASSLGQGKAYGYTF.

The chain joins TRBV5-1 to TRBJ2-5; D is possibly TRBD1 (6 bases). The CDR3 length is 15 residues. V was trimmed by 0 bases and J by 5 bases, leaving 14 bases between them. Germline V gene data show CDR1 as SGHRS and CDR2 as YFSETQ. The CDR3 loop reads CASSLVPGAVETQYF. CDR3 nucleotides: TGCGCCAGCAGCTTGGTGCCAGGGGCGGTGGAGACCCAGTACTTC.

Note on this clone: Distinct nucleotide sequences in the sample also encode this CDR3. CDR3 in DNA: TGTGCCAGCTCACCACGGCGGGGTAACACTGAAGCTTTCTTT. Protein sequence: CASSPRRGNTEAFF. J is TRBJ1-1 and V is TRBV18; no firm D call. In germline, CDR1 is KGHSH, CDR2 LQKENI. The CDR3 loop spans 14 amino acids. V lost 1 base, J lost 2 bases, and 8 bases lay in between.

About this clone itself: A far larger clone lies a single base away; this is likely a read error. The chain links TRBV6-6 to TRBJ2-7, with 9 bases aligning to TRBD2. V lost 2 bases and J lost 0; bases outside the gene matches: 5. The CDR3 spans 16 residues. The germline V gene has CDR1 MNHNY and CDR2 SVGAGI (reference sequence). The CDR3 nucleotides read TGTGCCAGCAGTTACACGGCTAGCGGGATCTCCTACGAGCAGTACTTC. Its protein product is CASSYTASGISYEQYF.

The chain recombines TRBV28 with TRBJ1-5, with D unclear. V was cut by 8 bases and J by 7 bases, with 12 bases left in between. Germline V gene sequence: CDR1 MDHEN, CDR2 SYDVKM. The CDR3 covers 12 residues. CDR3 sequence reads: CASVAGIQPQHF. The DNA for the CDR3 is TGTGCCAGCGTTGCCGGGATCCAGCCCCAGCATTTT.

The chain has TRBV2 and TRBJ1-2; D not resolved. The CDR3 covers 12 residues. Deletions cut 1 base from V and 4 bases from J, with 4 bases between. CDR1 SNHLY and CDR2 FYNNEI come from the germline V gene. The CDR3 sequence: CASSEDGYGYTF. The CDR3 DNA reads TGTGCCAGCAGTGAAGACGGCTATGGCTACACCTTC. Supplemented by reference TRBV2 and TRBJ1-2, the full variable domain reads EPEVTQTPSHQVTQMGQEVILRCVPISNHLYFYWYRQILGQKVEFLVSFYNNEISEKSEIFDDQFSVERPDGSNFTLKIRSTKLEDSAMYFCASSEDGYGYTFGSGTRLTVV.

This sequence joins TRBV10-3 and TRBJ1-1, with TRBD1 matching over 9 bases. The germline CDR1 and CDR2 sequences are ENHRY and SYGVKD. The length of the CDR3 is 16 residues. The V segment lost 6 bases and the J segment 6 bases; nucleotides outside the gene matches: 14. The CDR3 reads CAIRGGQGGRSSEAFF. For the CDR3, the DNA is TGTGCCATCAGGGGGGGACAGGGAGGCAGGTCGTCTGAAGCTTTCTTT.

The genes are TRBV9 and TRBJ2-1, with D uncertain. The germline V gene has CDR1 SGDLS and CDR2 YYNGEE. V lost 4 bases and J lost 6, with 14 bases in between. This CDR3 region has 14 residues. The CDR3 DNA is TGTGCCAGCAGCCTGAACACGCTTGTCAATGAGCAGTTCTTC. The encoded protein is CASSLNTLVNEQFF. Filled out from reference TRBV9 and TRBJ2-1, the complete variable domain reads DSGVTQTPKHLITATGQRVTLRCSPRSGDLSVYWYQQSLDQGLQFLIQYYNGEERAKGNILERFSAQQFPDLHSELNLSSLELGDSALYFCASSLNTLVNEQFFGPGTRLTVL.

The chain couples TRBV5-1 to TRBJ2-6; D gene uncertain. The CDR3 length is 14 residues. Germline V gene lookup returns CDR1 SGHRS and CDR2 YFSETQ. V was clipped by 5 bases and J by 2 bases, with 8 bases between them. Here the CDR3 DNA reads TGCGCCAGCAGGGAAGATACTGGGGCCAACGTCCTGACTTTC. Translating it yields CASREDTGANVLTF.

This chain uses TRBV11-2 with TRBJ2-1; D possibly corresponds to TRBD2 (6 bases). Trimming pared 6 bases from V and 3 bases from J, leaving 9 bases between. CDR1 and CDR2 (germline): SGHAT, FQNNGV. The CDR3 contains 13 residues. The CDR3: CASSSSGYNEQFF. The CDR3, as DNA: TGTGCCAGCAGTAGTAGCGGCTACAATGAGCAGTTCTTC.